Listed here is a single T cell receptor (beta chain). Its antigen is still unknown. This CDR3 is 11 amino acids long. V dropped 7 bases and J dropped 11; count of bases not matched to a gene: 10. Looked up from germline, CDR1 is DFQATT and CDR2 is SNEGSKA (reference sequence). This record comes from a study of T-cell reconstitution after alpha-beta-depleted transplantation in children. Preparing the TCRbeta library involved the use of unique molecular identifiers. Using its own MiXCR run on the PCR reads, TCRdb lists one record per CDR3 protein. The repertoire holds 600,000 or so distinct CDR3 sequences, 23% seen once, with 14% in the top ten. Findings and limits, study-wide: Most T-cell counts and diversity one year after the transplant came from T cells that were newly produced. Several hundred expanded graft clones reportedly supplied alpha-beta T cells about two months after transplant.

J is TRBJ1-1 and V is TRBV20-1, with 7 bases lining up with TRBD1. Sequenced here: PBMCs, mostly from graft donor cells, sampled 360 days after TCRalphabeta/CD19-depleted stem cell transplant. The clonotype was recovered from a boy in the first two years of life who had a stem cell transplant for acute myeloid leukemia, so the T cells may come from the graft donor. CDR3 DNA: TGCAGTGTCCCGGGACAGTTTGCGGCTTTCTTT. It specifies CSVPGQFAAFF.